Listed here are 2 T cell receptor beta chains from one sample, sequenced in a study of CD8 T cells in Susac syndrome. Random hexamers served to reverse transcribe roughly 0.45 to 1 ug RNA. MiXCR, applied by TCRdb to the immunoSEQ multiplex PCR reads, yields one record per CDR3 protein. There are about 300,000 distinct CDR3 sequences in the sample; 92% occur only once, and about 0.063% lies in the top ten. The specimen was CD4+ T cells from PBMCs. The receptors here all came from a human donor with multiple sclerosis.

This chain joins TRBV29-1 and TRBJ1-2, with no clear D. Germline values: CDR1 SQVTM, CDR2 ANQGSEA. Trimming shortened V by 2 bases and J by 5 bases, and 6 bases separated the two germline ends. This CDR3 comprises 11 residues. The CDR3 nucleotides read TGCAGCGTTGAAAAAGGGTATGGCTACACCTTC. It translates to CSVEKGYGYTF.

This chain uses TRBV27 with TRBJ1-2, with D maybe TRBD1 (5 bases). In germline, CDR1 is MNHEY, CDR2 SMNVEV (reference sequence). The V end was cut by 6 bases, the J end by 5 bases, with 16 bases between. The CDR3 runs to 14 residues. Here the CDR3 reads CASRSGDGLYGYTF. CDR3 sequence (DNA): TGTGCCAGCAGATCCGGGGACGGCCTTTATGGCTACACCTTC.